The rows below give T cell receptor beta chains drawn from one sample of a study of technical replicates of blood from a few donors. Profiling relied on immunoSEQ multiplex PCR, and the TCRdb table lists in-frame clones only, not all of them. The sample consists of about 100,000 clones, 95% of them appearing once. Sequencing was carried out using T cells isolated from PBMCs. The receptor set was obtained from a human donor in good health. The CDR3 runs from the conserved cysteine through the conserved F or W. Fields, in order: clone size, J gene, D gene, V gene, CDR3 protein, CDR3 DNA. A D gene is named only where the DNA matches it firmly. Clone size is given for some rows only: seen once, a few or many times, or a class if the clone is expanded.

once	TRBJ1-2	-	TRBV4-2	CASSLAPTGSDGYTF	TGTGCCAGCAGCCTCGCCCCCACAGGATCCGATGGCTACACCTTC
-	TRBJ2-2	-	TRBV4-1	CASKWQGTAGELFF	TGCGCCAGCAAATGGCAGGGGACCGCCGGGGAGCTGTTTTTT
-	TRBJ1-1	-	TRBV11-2	CASSSLGVLNTEAFF	TGTGCCAGCAGCTCCCTCGGGGTTTTGAACACTGAAGCTTTCTTT
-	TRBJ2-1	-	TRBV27	CASSLREAFENLNEQFF	TGTGCCAGCAGTCTTCGAGAGGCCTTCGAAAACTTAAATGAGCAGTTCTTC
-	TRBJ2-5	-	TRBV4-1	CASSQDKRGRGETQYF	TGCGCCAGCAGCCAAGATAAGAGGGGAAGGGGGGAGACCCAGTACTTC
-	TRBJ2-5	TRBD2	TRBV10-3	CAISESSLSSGREETQYF	TGTGCCATCAGTGAGTCTTCCCTGTCTAGCGGGAGAGAAGAGACCCAGTACTTC
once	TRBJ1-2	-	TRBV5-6	CASSSPMGGDYGYTF	TGTGCCAGCAGCTCCCCCATGGGGGGAGACTATGGCTACACCTTC
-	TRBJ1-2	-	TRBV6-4	CASSVFWFENHGYTF	TGTGCCAGCAGTGTGTTTTGGTTTGAGAACCATGGCTACACCTTC
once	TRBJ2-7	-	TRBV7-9	CASSKGQSVDEQYF	TGTGCCAGCAGCAAAGGACAGTCGGTCGACGAGCAGTACTTC
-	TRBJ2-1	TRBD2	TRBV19	CASSVGLAGVGNEQFF	TGTGCCAGTAGCGTGGGACTAGCGGGAGTCGGTAATGAGCAGTTCTTC
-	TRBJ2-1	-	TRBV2	CASSENPSGRDYNEQFF	TGTGCCAGCAGTGAAAACCCAAGCGGTCGGGACTACAATGAGCAGTTCTTC
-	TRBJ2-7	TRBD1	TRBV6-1	CASSDDRGRSYEQYF	TGTGCCAGCAGCGATGACAGGGGACGCTCCTACGAGCAGTACTTC
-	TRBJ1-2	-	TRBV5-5	CASSLLKTAQWNGYTF	TGTGCCAGCAGCTTGTTGAAGACAGCCCAGTGGAATGGCTACACCTTC
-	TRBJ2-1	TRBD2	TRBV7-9	CASSLLLGGRAGGEQFF	TGTGCCAGCAGCCTCCTCCTGGGAGGGAGGGCCGGAGGCGAGCAGTTCTTC
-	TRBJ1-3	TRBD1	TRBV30	CAWRTGADSGNTIYF	TGTGCCTGGAGGACAGGGGCCGACTCTGGAAACACCATATATTTT
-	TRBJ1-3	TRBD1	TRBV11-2	CASSVTGAGNTIYF	TGTGCCAGCAGCGTGACAGGGGCTGGAAACACCATATATTTT
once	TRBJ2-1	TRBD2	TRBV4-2	CASSQDYTSGYNEQFF	TGTGCCAGCAGCCAAGATTATACTAGCGGATACAATGAGCAGTTCTTC
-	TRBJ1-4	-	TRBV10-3	CAIGGQNEKLFF	TGTGCCATCGGGGGACAAAATGAAAAACTGTTTTTT
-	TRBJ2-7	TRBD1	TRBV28	CASRPGTGYEQYF	TGTGCCAGCAGGCCCGGGACAGGCTACGAGCAGTACTTC